This T cell receptor (beta chain) came from a study of Ad26.COV2.S vaccination and SARS-CoV-2 variants. Across the study: A participant enrolled in the COV1001 Ad26.COV2.S trial arm provided the sample. Participants got Ad26.COV2.S intramuscularly, once or twice 56 days apart.

Germline V CDR1 and CDR2: MGHRA, YSYEKL. This CDR3 region has 17 residues. V lost 2 bases and J 2 bases, leaving 18 bases between the germline ends. As to this clone: Its matching antigen is unknown.

The method was immunoSEQ multiplex PCR; TCRdb's version includes in-frame clones alone and lacks a portion of them. This sample has some 330,000 clones, with 90% found just once. The study's findings and limits: The study found higher spike-specific TCR breadth in vaccine than placebo recipients.

Treatment meaning: over 15 received Ad26.COV2.S at low or high dose, single or two shots; roughly five received placebo; per-sample allocation not given. Sampling occurred on day 63 after the first vaccine or placebo injection. The TCR originated in a person aged 18-60 years who received the Ad26.COV2.S COVID-19 vaccine or a placebo. The specimen comprised peripheral blood, sampled in a trial of Ad26.COV2.S vaccine versus placebo. The V call is TRBV4-1, the J call TRBJ1-2; no reliable D call. Here the CDR3 DNA reads TGCGCCAGCAGCCAATCTCCCGGGGAGGGAAGGAACTATGGCTACACCTTC. This sequence encodes CASSQSPGEGRNYGYTF.